Listed below are T cell receptor beta chains from one sample, sequenced in a study of blood T cell repertoires in COVID-19. Clones were read by immunoSEQ multiplex PCR, and TCRdb kept only the in-frame ones, dropping some. This sample has roughly 140,000 clones, with about 86% found just once. Sequenced material: peripheral blood. These receptors came from a human donor in a cohort sampled during active COVID-19. Both conserved end residues are part of each CDR3. The D gene is left open where the match is weak. Expanded clones get a size class; other rows say once, few or many, or leave the size out.

TRBJ1-5 - - TRBV6-6 TGTGCCAGCAGTTACGGGGACACCCCGAATCAGCCCCAGCATTTT CASSYGDTPNQPQHF
TRBJ2-5 - - TRBV7-3 TGTGCCAGCAGCTTTGGCGGGACAGAGACCCAGTACTTC CASSFGGTETQYF
TRBJ1-2 - - TRBV5-6 TGTGCCAGCAGCTACCCACCCTTAACACAGGGTGGCGATGGCTACACCTTC CASSYPPLTQGGDGYTF
TRBJ2-2 TRBD2 - TRBV4-3 TGCGCCAGCAGCTCGATAGCGGGAGTGGACACCGGGGAGCTGTTTTTT CASSSIAGVDTGELFF
TRBJ2-3 TRBD2 - TRBV5-1 TGCGCCAGCAGCTTGGTTATAGCGGGAGGGAGCACAGATACGCAGTATTTT CASSLVIAGGSTDTQYF
TRBJ1-2 TRBD1 - TRBV7-9 TGTGCCAGCAGCTTAAGAGGACAGGGGGCACCGGGCGATGGCTACACCTTC CASSLRGQGAPGDGYTF
TRBJ2-5 TRBD1 - TRBV5-1 TGCGCCAGCAGCTTGGTCAGGGGGCAAGAGACCCAGTACTTC CASSLVRGQETQYF
TRBJ2-1 TRBD1 - TRBV4-3 TGCGCCAGCAGCCAAGAAGCAGGGGGCTTCTCCTACAATGAGCAGTTCTTC CASSQEAGGFSYNEQFF
TRBJ2-2 - - TRBV6-5 TGTGCCAGCAGGGGCAACACCGGGGAGCTGTTTTTT CASRGNTGELFF
TRBJ2-5 TRBD1 many TRBV4-1 TGCGCCAGCAGCCAAGTGGGGACAGAGGAGACCCAGTACTTC CASSQVGTEETQYF
TRBJ2-7 - - TRBV5-6 TGTGCCAGCAGCTTGTTAAAGAGGTCCTACGAGCAGTACTTC CASSLLKRSYEQYF
TRBJ2-6 TRBD2 - TRBV27 TGTGCCAGCAGTAAAAATAGCGGGACGACCTCTGGGGCCAACGTCCTGACTTTC CASSKNSGTTSGANVLTF
TRBJ2-2 TRBD2 - TRBV11-1 TGTGCCAGCAGCCTCGGGACTAGCCCCGGGGAGCTGTTTTTT CASSLGTSPGELFF
TRBJ2-5 - - TRBV14 TGTGCCAGCAGCCAAAATGTTCGTGAGACCCAGTACTTC CASSQNVRETQYF
TRBJ1-2 - - TRBV7-6 TGTGCCAGCAGCTACCCGAGGGGGTCTACCGGGGGCTACACCTTC CASSYPRGSTGGYTF
TRBJ2-7 TRBD1 - TRBV7-8 TGTGCCAGCAGCCCCTCGACAGGGGACTACGAGCAGTACTTC CASSPSTGDYEQYF
TRBJ2-7 TRBD1 once TRBV6-1 TGTGCCAGCAGTGAAATGGGACAGGTCCCATACGAGCAGTACTTC CASSEMGQVPYEQYF
TRBJ1-1 - few TRBV15 TGTGCCACCAGCATAGGCCGAGGTGAAGCTTTCTTT CATSIGRGEAFF
TRBJ1-6 TRBD1 - TRBV14 TGTGCCAGCAGCCAAGCCCAGGGGGTGACACCCCTCCACTTT CASSQAQGVTPLHF
TRBJ2-7 TRBD1 - TRBV7-9 TGTGCCAGCAGCTTCCGGGACAGGGGAACCTACGAGCAGTACTTC CASSFRDRGTYEQYF
TRBJ2-6 TRBD1 few TRBV7-2 TGTGCCAGCAGCAAGACAGGGGCTGGGGCCAACGTCCTGACTTTC CASSKTGAGANVLTF
TRBJ1-6 - - TRBV5-5 TGTGCCAGCAGCGTGGGGGGCCCCTATAATTCACCCCTCCACTTT CASSVGGPYNSPLHF
TRBJ1-1 - - TRBV6-5 TGTGCCAGCAGTATACAACAGAACACTGAAGCTTTCTTT CASSIQQNTEAFF
TRBJ1-2 TRBD1 few TRBV27 TGTGCCAGCATGGGGACAGGTCTCAACTATGGCTACACCTTC CASMGTGLNYGYTF
TRBJ2-7 - - TRBV6-5 TGTGCCAGCAGTTACTCGGCGGGAAGGGGTTACGAGCAGTACTTC CASSYSAGRGYEQYF
TRBJ1-5 - - TRBV2 TGTGCCAGCAGGGAGCAGGGTCTCGGCAATCAGCCCCAGCATTTT CASREQGLGNQPQHF
TRBJ2-7 - - TRBV3-1/TRBV3-2 TGTGCCAGCAGCCAAGTCTTGGAGACAGCCGGCGAGCAGTACTTC CASSQVLETAGEQYF
TRBJ1-3 - - TRBV6-5 TGTGCCAGCATCAGGTCCGGAAACACCATATATTTT CASIRSGNTIYF
TRBJ2-2 - - TRBV7-9 TGTGCCAGCACCTTCTCTGACGGGTTCACCGGGGAGCTGTTTTTT CASTFSDGFTGELFF
TRBJ1-4 TRBD1 - TRBV19 TGTGCCACCTCAGGGGGCCGGGAAAAACTGTTTTTT CATSGGREKLFF
TRBJ2-7 - - TRBV28 TGTGCCAGCAGGTCCCCAGGAGGGGCAAGCTCCTACGAGCAGTACTTC CASRSPGGASSYEQYF
TRBJ2-1 TRBD2 many TRBV24-1 TGTGCCACCAGTGATCCAGCGGGAGGGCTTGATGAGCAGTTCTTC CATSDPAGGLDEQFF
TRBJ2-7 - - TRBV9 TGTGCCAGCAGCCCGCGGACAGATACCTACGAGCAGTACTTC CASSPRTDTYEQYF
TRBJ1-5 - once TRBV5-6 TGTGCCAGCAGTAAGATTGATAGGAGAGGAAATCAGCCCCAGCATTTT CASSKIDRRGNQPQHF
TRBJ1-1 TRBD1 - TRBV27 TGTGCCAGCAGTTTACATTCGACAGGGACGAGGGTAGGTAGCACTGAAGCTTTCTTT CASSLHSTGTRVGSTEAFF
TRBJ2-2 TRBD2 - TRBV23-1 TGCGCCAGCAGAAAGACTAGCGGGATAAATGGTGGTACCGGGGAGCTGTTTTTT CASRKTSGINGGTGELFF
TRBJ2-7 TRBD1 - TRBV2 TGTGCCAGCAGTGAAGGGCAGGGGGCGTCTTACGAGCAGTACTTC CASSEGQGASYEQYF
TRBJ2-7 TRBD1 few TRBV5-1 TGCGCCAGCAGCTTGGTACGATCGGACAGGGGGTACGAGCAGTACTTC CASSLVRSDRGYEQYF
TRBJ2-7 TRBD2 - TRBV11-3 TGTGCCAGCAGCTTTAGCGGGAGCACCTACGAGCAGTACTTC CASSFSGSTYEQYF
TRBJ2-1 TRBD2 - TRBV3-1/TRBV3-2 TGTGCCAGCAGCCTCTCCGGGACTAGCGGGAGTGTGGAGCAGTTCTTC CASSLSGTSGSVEQFF
TRBJ1-3 - many TRBV28 TGTGCCAGCAGTTTATTCGCTCAGGGAAGAAACACCATATATTTT CASSLFAQGRNTIYF
TRBJ2-3 - - TRBV28 TGTGCCAGCAGTCCCCAGACTAGGGGCACAGATACGCAGTATTTT CASSPQTRGTDTQYF
TRBJ2-7 TRBD2 - TRBV27 TGTGCCAGCAGTGACGGACTAGCGGGAGTGCTCGAGCAGTACTTC CASSDGLAGVLEQYF
TRBJ2-7 TRBD1 - TRBV11-2 TGTGCCAGCAGCCGGGACAGCGGCCCCTACGAGCAGTACTTC CASSRDSGPYEQYF
TRBJ2-7 TRBD2 - TRBV7-2 TGTGCCAGCAGCAACCTAGCGGGAGGTGGGTACGAGCAGTACTTC CASSNLAGGGYEQYF
TRBJ2-7 - - TRBV7-2 TGTGCCAGCAGCTTAGCGTTTCTCTACGAGCAGTACTTC CASSLAFLYEQYF